What follows are 27 T cell receptor beta chains derived from one specimen sequenced in a study of T cells after yellow fever vaccination. MiXCR, applied by TCRdb to the 5' RACE reads, yields one record per CDR3 protein. The table has 240,000 or so distinct CDR3 sequences, around 7% seen once. The starting material was CD4+ T cells sorted from PBMCs, obtained 15 days after the yellow fever booster vaccination. These receptors all come from a young man who received the YFV17D yellow fever vaccine.

The rearrangement uses TRBV2 and TRBJ1-4; D is unresolved. Per the germline V gene, CDR1 is SNHLY and CDR2 is FYNNEI. Trimming removed 3 bases at V and 13 bases at J, with 12 bases between. The CDR3 has 12 amino acids. CDR3 in DNA: TGTGCCAGCAGTGAGAGCTCCCCGAGACTGTTTTTT. This codes for CASSESSPRLFF.

In its sample, this clonotype was seen many times. This chain joins TRBV16 and TRBJ1-2; D is ambiguous. Trimming cost V 4 bases and J 4 bases, with 10 bases left between them. From germline, CDR1 is KGHSY and CDR2 FQNENV. This CDR3 comprises 13 residues. DNA of the CDR3: TGTGCCAGCAGCCTCAACTCCCTCTATGGCTACACCTTC. Amino acids: CASSLNSLYGYTF.

Turning to this clonotype: This may be a read error: a much more frequent sequence differs by one nucleotide. J is TRBJ2-5 and V is TRBV29-1; D remains ambiguous. The CDR3 is 12 residues long. V was cut by 7 bases and J by 5 bases, with 14 bases left in between. Germline CDR1 is SQVTM and CDR2 is ANQGSEA. CDR3 protein: CSAAQKRETQYF. The DNA of the CDR3 is TGCAGCGCTGCCCAGAAGCGTGAGACCCAGTACTTC.

This clonotype was counted many times. The rearrangement links TRBV11-2 to TRBJ2-7; D gene ambiguous. Germline lookup yields CDR1 SGHAT and CDR2 FQNNGV. V lost 8 bases to trimming and J lost 0 bases, with 5 bases between them. CDR3 length: 11 amino acids. The CDR3 DNA sequence: TGTGCCAGCTCCGTCTCCTACGAGCAGTACTTC. It codes for CASSVSYEQYF.

This chain connects TRBV4-2 to TRBJ1-2, with unresolved D. In germline, CDR1 is LGHNA, CDR2 YNFKEQ. The CDR3 covers 15 residues. Trimming took 0 bases from V and 6 from J, leaving 14 bases between them. The CDR3 reads CASSQDFGESHGYTF. The DNA of the CDR3 is TGTGCCAGCAGCCAAGATTTTGGCGAGTCCCATGGCTACACCTTC.

The rearrangement joins TRBV6-2 or TRBV6-3 to TRBJ2-7; D ambiguous. Germline loops: CDR1 MNHEY, CDR2 SVGEGT. The CDR3 totals 12 residues. V was clipped by 7 bases and J by 2 bases, with 9 bases between them. The CDR3 DNA sequence: TGTGCCAGCACTTCTAAAACCTACGAGCAGTACTTC. This codes for CASTSKTYEQYF.

A note on this clonotype: This may be a read error: a much more frequent sequence differs by one nucleotide. V usage is TRBV7-2 and J usage is TRBJ2-3; 8 positions match TRBD2. The V and J ends lost 6 bases and 4 bases, in that order; junction bases with no gene match: 9. Germline CDR1 reads SGHTA; CDR2 reads FQGNSA. CDR3 length equals 15 residues. The CDR3 sequence is CASRLKAGAADTQYF. The CDR3 nucleotides are TGTGCCAGCAGATTAAAAGCGGGAGCGGCAGATACGCAGTATTTT. Together with reference TRBV7-2 and TRBJ2-3, the CDR3 gives the full variable domain: GAGVSQSPSNKVTEKGKDVELRCDPISGHTALYWYRQSLGQGLEFLIYFQGNSAPDKSGLPSDRFSAERTGGSVSTLTIQRTQQEDSAVYLCASRLKAGAADTQYFGPGTRLTVL.

J is TRBJ1-5 and V is TRBV12-3 or TRBV12-4, with a weak D call TRBD1 (6 bases). This CDR3 is 15 amino acids long. The V end was cut by 6 bases, the J end by 0 bases, with 12 bases between. The chain's CDR3 is CASSVQGNSNQPQHF. CDR3 DNA sequence: TGTGCCAGCAGCGTCCAGGGGAATAGCAATCAGCCCCAGCATTTT.

This clonotype showed up just a few times. The chain combines TRBV7-2 with TRBJ1-2, with TRBD1 as a possible D gene (5 bases). CDR1 is SGHTA and CDR2 is FQGNSA in the germline V gene. The CDR3 loop spans 13 amino acids. Trimming cost V 6 bases and J 1 base, with 9 bases left between them. CDR3 sequence (DNA): TGTGCCAGCAGTATAGGGGTTAACTATGGCTACACCTTC. This encodes CASSIGVNYGYTF.

This clonotype turned up a few times. This chain links TRBV4-2 with TRBJ1-2; unclear D gene. The V gene's germline CDR1 is LGHNA and CDR2 YNFKEQ. V gave up 0 bases and J gave up 7 bases, with 12 bases separating them. This CDR3 region has 14 residues. This CDR3 reads CASSQDPGASGYTF. The CDR3 DNA follows: TGTGCCAGCAGCCAAGATCCGGGCGCCTCTGGCTACACCTTC.

This clonotype was observed many times. The chain joins TRBV12-3 or TRBV12-4 to TRBJ1-1, with a tentative D call TRBD1 (5 bases). Between the trimmed V and J ends, which lost 6 bases and 1 base, there was a span of 12 bases. This CDR3 spans 14 amino acids. The CDR3 reads CASRAGLKNTEAFF. The DNA of the CDR3 is TGTGCCAGCAGGGCAGGGTTAAAGAACACTGAAGCTTTCTTT.

In its sample, this clonotype was seen many times. This rearrangement joins TRBV7-6 to TRBJ2-3; D is perhaps TRBD1 (5 bases). The CDR3 spans 15 residues. CDR1 SGHVS and CDR2 FNYEAQ come from the germline V gene. Trimming took off 1 base at V and 6 bases at J, with 14 bases between the two ends. In DNA form, the CDR3 reads TGTGCCAGCAGCTTAGTTAGGGGCCTGGGGGATACGCAGTATTTT. Translating gives CASSLVRGLGDTQYF.

CDR3 DNA: TGTGCCAGCAGCTTAAGGGGCCCCCACAATGAGCAGTTCTTC. It specifies CASSLRGPHNEQFF. This rearrangement joins TRBV7-2 to TRBJ2-1; the D gene is possibly TRBD1 (5 bases). CDR3 length: 14 amino acids. Germline V CDR1 and CDR2: SGHTA, FQGNSA. Trimming removed 2 bases from V and 5 bases from J, with 10 bases in between.

This clonotype was picked up many times. V is TRBV20-1 and J is TRBJ2-7; TRBD2 agrees at 7 bases. The CDR3 consists of 15 residues. V was pared by 0 bases and J by 6 bases, with 11 bases of the junction left unmatched. Per germline, CDR1 DFQATT and CDR2 SNEGSKA (reference sequence). As DNA, the CDR3 is TGCAGTGCTAGAGACCTCCGGGGGGAGGTCGGCGAGCAGTACTTC. This encodes CSARDLRGEVGEQYF.

The J gene is TRBJ2-2, the V gene TRBV5-4; 8 bases are shared with TRBD2. The CDR3 covers 15 residues. Looked up from germline, CDR1 is SGHNT and CDR2 is YYREEE (reference sequence). Trimming took 4 bases from V and 6 from J; bases not matched to a gene: 8. CDR3 sequence reads: CASSPGLAGPGELFF. Written as DNA, the CDR3 is TGTGCCAGCAGCCCCGGACTAGCCGGCCCCGGGGAGCTGTTTTTT.

The chain is built from TRBV6-2 or TRBV6-3 and TRBJ1-5; 10 nucleotides match TRBD1. The CDR3 is 15 amino acids. The V gene end was trimmed by 5 bases and the J gene end by 6 bases; junction bases not matched to a gene: 7. Per the germline V gene, CDR1 is MNHEY and CDR2 is SVGEGT. CDR3 coding DNA: TGTGCCAGCAGTCCCAGGGACAGGGGTGCTCAGCCCCAGCATTTT. Protein: CASSPRDRGAQPQHF.

This clonotype was detected only a few times. V is TRBV7-8 and J is TRBJ2-5; tentatively, D is TRBD1 or TRBD2 (7 bases each). The CDR3 has 12 amino acids. Germline V CDR1 and CDR2: SGHVS, FQNEAQ. The ends were cut back, 5 bases at V and 9 bases at J, with 13 bases in the middle. CDR3 residues: CASSGGGQPQYF. CDR3 nucleotides: TGTGCCAGCAGCGGGGGGGGACAGCCCCAGTACTTC. Full variable domain (outside the CDR3, taken from reference TRBV7-8 and TRBJ2-5): GAGVSQSPRYKVAKRGQDVALRCDPISGHVSLFWYQQALGQGPEFLTYFQNEAQLDKSGLPSDRFFAERPEGSVSTLKIQRTQQEDSAVYLCASSGGGQPQYFGPGTRLLVL.

This clonotype was seen ten or more times. The V and J genes are TRBV29-1 and TRBJ2-2; D not certain. Germline CDR1 SQVTM, CDR2 ANQGSEA. The CDR3 is 12 amino acids. V lost 4 bases to trimming and J lost 1 base, with 4 bases between them. CDR3 sequence (DNA): TGCAGCGTTGGTCTGAACACCGGGGAGCTGTTTTTT. Translated: CSVGLNTGELFF.

This clonotype was seen ten or more times. V gene TRBV28 combines with J gene TRBJ2-7, with D maybe TRBD1 (6 bases). The length of the CDR3 is 14 residues. V lost 5 bases and J lost 4, with 15 bases in between. CDR1 and CDR2 (germline): MDHEN, SYDVKM. The CDR3 DNA is TGTGCCAGCAGTACGAGACGAGGGGGTTACGAGCAGTACTTC. Amino acids: CASSTRRGGYEQYF.

This clonotype was found a few times. The rearrangement uses TRBV6-5 and TRBJ2-5, with TRBD1 as a possible D gene (6 bases). The CDR3 extends over 14 amino acids. Germline CDR1 reads MNHEY; CDR2 reads SVGAGI. V was clipped by 0 bases and J by 5 bases, with 10 bases between them. Here the CDR3 reads CASSYSRQGETQYF. The DNA of the CDR3 is TGTGCCAGCAGTTACTCGCGGCAGGGGGAGACCCAGTACTTC.

Details on this clonotype: A read error may explain this, as a much larger clone is one base away. This chain uses TRBV21-1 with TRBJ2-6; the listed D gene, TRBD1, was not tested against the DNA. TRBV21-1 is a listed pseudogene. This CDR3 contains 16 residues. CDR3 sequence: CASSRTGICGANILTF. CDR3 nucleotide sequence: TGTGCCAGCAGCCGGACAGGGATATGTGGGGCCAACATCCTGACTTTC.

This clonotype was detected ten times or more. V and J are TRBV6-5 and TRBJ2-1, with D perhaps TRBD2 (5 bases). The CDR3 is made up of 14 amino acids. The V end was cut by 2 bases, the J end by 7 bases, with 12 bases between. Per germline, CDR1 MNHEY and CDR2 SVGAGI. The CDR3 bases are TGTGCCAGCAGTTACAGGACTCCGGGAAATGAGCAGTTCTTC. The encoded protein is CASSYRTPGNEQFF.

This clonotype was seen at least ten times. J is TRBJ2-7 and V is TRBV7-6; TRBD2 aligns across 11 bases. The CDR3 runs to 14 residues. Germline CDR1 SGHVS, CDR2 FNYEAQ. V shed 5 bases and J 5 bases; nucleotides not matched to a gene: 5. In DNA, the CDR3 is TGTGCCAGCAGCCTTAGCGGGAGGGCCCACGAGCAGTACTTC. Protein product: CASSLSGRAHEQYF.

A few counts support this clonotype. The gene calls are TRBV7-2 and TRBJ1-5; D uncertain. The CDR3 is 14 residues long. Germline V gene data show CDR1 as SGHTA and CDR2 as FQGNSA. Trimming cost V 2 bases and J 5 bases, with 10 bases left between them. CDR3 protein: CASSLFKIDQPQHF. In DNA form, the CDR3 reads TGTGCCAGCAGCTTATTCAAGATAGATCAGCCCCAGCATTTT.

This clonotype was detected many times. The rearrangement uses TRBV7-8 and TRBJ2-5; D remains ambiguous. The V end lost 3 bases, the J end lost 5 bases, and 7 bases lay between the germline ends. Germline V gene sequence: CDR1 SGHVS, CDR2 FQNEAQ. The CDR3 is 12 residues long. The CDR3 here is CASSFTVETQYF. CDR3 in DNA: TGTGCCAGCAGCTTCACAGTGGAGACCCAGTACTTC.

This clonotype was counted a few times. This chain links TRBV30 with TRBJ2-1, with TRBD2 as a possible D gene (6 bases). Trimming removed 2 bases from V and 6 bases from J, with 20 bases in between. Germline CDR1 and CDR2: GTSNPN and SVGIG (reference sequence). The CDR3 extends over 16 amino acids. CDR3 region: CAWSRDGSRLGNEQFF. The CDR3 DNA reads as TGTGCCTGGAGTCGGGACGGGAGCAGGTTGGGCAATGAGCAGTTCTTC.

In its sample, this clonotype was seen a few times. The CDR3 here is CASSRGRWRTEAFF. CDR3 bases: TGTGCCAGCAGCCGGGGGCGGTGGAGGACTGAAGCTTTCTTT. The V call is TRBV14, the J call TRBJ1-1, with a weak D call TRBD1 (6 bases). Per germline, CDR1 SGHDN and CDR2 FVKESK. This CDR3 spans 14 amino acids. Trimming left V 4 bases short and J 5 bases short, with 14 bases between.